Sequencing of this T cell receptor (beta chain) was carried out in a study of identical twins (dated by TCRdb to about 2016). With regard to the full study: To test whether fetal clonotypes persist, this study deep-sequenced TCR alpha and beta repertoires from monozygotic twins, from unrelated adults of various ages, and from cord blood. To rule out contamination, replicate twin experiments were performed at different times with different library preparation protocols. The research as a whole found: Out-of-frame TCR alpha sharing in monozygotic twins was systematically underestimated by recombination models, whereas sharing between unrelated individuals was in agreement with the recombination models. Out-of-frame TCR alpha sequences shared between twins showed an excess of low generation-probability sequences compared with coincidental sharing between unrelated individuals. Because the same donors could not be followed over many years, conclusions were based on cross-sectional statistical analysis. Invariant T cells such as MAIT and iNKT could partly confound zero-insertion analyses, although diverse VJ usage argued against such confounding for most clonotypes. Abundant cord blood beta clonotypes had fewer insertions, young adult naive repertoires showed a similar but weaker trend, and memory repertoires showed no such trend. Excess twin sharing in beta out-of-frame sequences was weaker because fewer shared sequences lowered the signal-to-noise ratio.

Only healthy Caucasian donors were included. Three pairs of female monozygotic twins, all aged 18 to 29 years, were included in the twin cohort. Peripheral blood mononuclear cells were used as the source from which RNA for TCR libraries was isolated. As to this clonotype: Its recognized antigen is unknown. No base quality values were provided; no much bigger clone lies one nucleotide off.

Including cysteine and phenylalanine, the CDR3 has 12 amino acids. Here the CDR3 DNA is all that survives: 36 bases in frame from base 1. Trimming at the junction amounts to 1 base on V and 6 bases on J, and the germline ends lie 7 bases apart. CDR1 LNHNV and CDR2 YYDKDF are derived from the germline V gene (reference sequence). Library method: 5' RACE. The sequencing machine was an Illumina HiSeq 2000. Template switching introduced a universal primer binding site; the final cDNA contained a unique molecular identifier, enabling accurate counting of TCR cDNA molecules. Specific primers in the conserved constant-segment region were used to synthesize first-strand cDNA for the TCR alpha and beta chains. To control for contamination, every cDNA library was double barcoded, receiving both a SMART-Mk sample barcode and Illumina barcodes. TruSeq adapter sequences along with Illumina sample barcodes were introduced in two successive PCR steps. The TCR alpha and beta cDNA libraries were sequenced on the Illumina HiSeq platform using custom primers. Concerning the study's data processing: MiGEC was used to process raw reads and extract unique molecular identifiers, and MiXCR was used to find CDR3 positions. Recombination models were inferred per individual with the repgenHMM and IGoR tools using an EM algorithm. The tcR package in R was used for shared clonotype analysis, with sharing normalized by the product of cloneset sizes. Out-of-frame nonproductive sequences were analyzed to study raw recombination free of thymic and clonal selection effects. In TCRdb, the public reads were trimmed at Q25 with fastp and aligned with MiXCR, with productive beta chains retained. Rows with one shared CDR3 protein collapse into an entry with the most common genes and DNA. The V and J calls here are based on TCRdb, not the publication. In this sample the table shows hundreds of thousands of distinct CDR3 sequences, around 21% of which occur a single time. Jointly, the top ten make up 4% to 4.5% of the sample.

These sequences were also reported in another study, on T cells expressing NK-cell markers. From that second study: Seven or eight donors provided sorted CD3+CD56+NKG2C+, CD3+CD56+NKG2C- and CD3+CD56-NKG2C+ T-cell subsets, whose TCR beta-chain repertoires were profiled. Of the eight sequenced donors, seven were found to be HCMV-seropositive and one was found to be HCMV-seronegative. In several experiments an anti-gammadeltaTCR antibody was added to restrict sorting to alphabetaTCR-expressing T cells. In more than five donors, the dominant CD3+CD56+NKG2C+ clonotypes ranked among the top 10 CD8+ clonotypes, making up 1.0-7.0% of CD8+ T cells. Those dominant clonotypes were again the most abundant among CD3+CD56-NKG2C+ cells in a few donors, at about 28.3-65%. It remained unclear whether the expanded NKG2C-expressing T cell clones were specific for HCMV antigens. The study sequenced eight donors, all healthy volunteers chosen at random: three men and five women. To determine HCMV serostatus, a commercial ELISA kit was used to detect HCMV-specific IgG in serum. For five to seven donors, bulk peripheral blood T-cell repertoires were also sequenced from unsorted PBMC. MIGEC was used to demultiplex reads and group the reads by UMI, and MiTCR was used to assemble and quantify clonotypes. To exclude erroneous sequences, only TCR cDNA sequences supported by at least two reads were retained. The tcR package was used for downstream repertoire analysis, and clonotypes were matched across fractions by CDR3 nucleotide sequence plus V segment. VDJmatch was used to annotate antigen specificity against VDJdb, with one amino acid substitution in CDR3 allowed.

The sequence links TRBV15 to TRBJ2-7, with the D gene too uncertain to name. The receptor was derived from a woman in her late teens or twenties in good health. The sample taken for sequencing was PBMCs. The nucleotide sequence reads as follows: TGTGCCACCAGCAGAGTCGGTTTCGAGCAGTACTTC. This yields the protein CATSRVGFEQYF. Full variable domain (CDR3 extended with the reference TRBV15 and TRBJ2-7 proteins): DAMVIQNPRYQVTQFGKPVTLSCSQTLNHNVMYWYQQKSSQAPKLLFHYYDKDFNNEADTPDNFQSRRPNTSFCFLDIRSPGLGDTAMYLCATSRVGFEQYFGPGTRLTVT.